This TCR beta chain is drawn from a study of PD-L1 blockade in urothelial cancer. Trimming cost V 9 bases and J 1 base; bases outside gene matches: 5. CDR1 MNHEY and CDR2 SMNVEV come from the germline V gene (reference sequence). The CDR3 loop spans 14 amino acids. Profiling relied on immunoSEQ multiplex PCR, and the TCRdb table lists in-frame clones only, not all of them. The table shows 33,000 or so clones, with around 82% occurring only once. Time point in this sample: pretreatment peripheral blood. The clonotype was recovered from a man aged 60-69 years with urothelial cancer. Sample: PBMCs, taken around atezolizumab (anti-PD-L1) treatment. The rearrangement joins TRBV27 to TRBJ2-2, with 7 bases identical to TRBD2. The CDR3 protein is CASGGGMNTGELFF. CDR3 bases: TGTGCCAGTGGGGGAGGGATGAACACCGGGGAGCTGTTTTTT.